These 22 T cell receptor beta chains originate from one sample sequenced in a study of T cells in women clearing cervical HPV infection. Profiled with immunoSEQ multiplex PCR; TCRdb holds only in-frame clones, not every one. The sample data list about 22,000 clones. The material sequenced was blood buffy coat. The source of these receptors is a woman between 18 and 75 years old with a cervical HPV16 infection that either progressed to CIN3+ or cleared (not recorded which).

Comments on this clone: The read falls 3 residues short of the CDR3 end, and the missing part is taken from the germline J gene. V and J are TRBV30 and TRBJ2-5; unclear D gene. V lost 6 bases and J lost 0, with 20 bases in between. This CDR3 is built from 16 residues. Germline lookup yields CDR1 GTSNPN and CDR2 SVGIG (reference sequence). The CDR3 sequence: CACAPKNSLYQETQYF. Partial CDR3 DNA: TGTGCCTGCGCCCCAAAGAACAGCCTGTACCAAGAGACC.

On this clone: The read terminates 3 residues before the CDR3 end, so the remaining end is supplied by the germline J gene. This sequence joins TRBV5-1 and TRBJ2-5; 7 bases are a match to TRBD2. Germline V gene lookup returns CDR1 SGHRS and CDR2 YFSETQ. The CDR3 length is 17 residues. After removal of 0 bases from V and 1 base from J, the junction contained 9 bases not matched to a gene. The CDR3 spells CASSLAGLGGSQETQYF. The covered CDR3 bases are TGCGCCAGCAGCTTGGCTGGGTTGGGGGGGTCCCAAGAGACC. The variable domain in full, with the rest retrieved from reference TRBV5-1 and TRBJ2-5, is KAGVTQTPRYLIKTRGQQVTLSCSPISGHRSVSWYQQTPGQGLQFLFEYFSETQRNKGNFPGRFSGRQFSNSRSEMNVSTLELGDSALYLCASSLAGLGGSQETQYFGPGTRLLVL.

About this clone: The CDR3 is cut off 3 residues early in the read; its end comes from the germline J gene. The gene calls are TRBV10-3 and TRBJ1-1; 9 nucleotides align to TRBD1. Per the germline V gene, CDR1 is ENHRY and CDR2 is SYGVKD. V was clipped by 9 bases and J by 5 bases; unmatched bases: 7. CDR3 length equals 13 residues. The CDR3 sequence is CAIRTGGLTEAFF. CDR3 DNA (partial): TGTGCCATAAGAACAGGGGGCTTGACTGAA.

Turning to this clone: The CDR3 end is not reached by the read, which stops 3 residues before it; the germline J gene fills it in. The chain recombines TRBV7-9 with TRBJ1-2; 8 bases are a match to TRBD1. The CDR3 loop spans 15 amino acids. Germline CDR1 reads SEHNR; CDR2 reads FQNEAQ (reference sequence). This chain's CDR3 is CASTSTTGASGDYTF. CDR3 DNA (partial): TGTGCCAGCACCTCCACGACAGGGGCGTCAGGCGAC.

With regard to this clone: The missing CDR3 end, 3 residues past where the read stops, is filled in from the germline J gene. The chain joins TRBV5-1 to TRBJ2-2; 10 bases map to TRBD2. The CDR3 contains 17 residues. V trimming: 4 bases; J trimming: 7 bases; junction bases outside the gene matches: 13. Per germline, CDR1 SGHRS and CDR2 YFSETQ. Incomplete CDR3 DNA: TGCGCCAGCAGCGCCGATCTAGCGGGAGTTTGGGACGGGGAG. Its translation: CASSADLAGVWDGE. The full CDR3 is CASSADLAGVWDGELFF.

With regard to this clone: The read gets to within 3 residues of the CDR3 end, and the germline J gene fills in the rest. The V gene is TRBV15, the J gene TRBJ2-3, with a weak D call TRBD1 (5 bases). Germline V gene sequence: CDR1 LNHNV, CDR2 YYDKDF (reference sequence). V lost 3 bases and J lost 3, with 16 bases in between. CDR3 length equals 16 residues. Partial CDR3 DNA: TGTGCCACCAGCAGGGGTGGATTGTCAGGGACAGATACG. Translated: CATSRGGLSGTDT. The CDR3, in full, reads CATSRGGLSGTDTQYF.

Remarks on this clone: The CDR3 goes on 3 residues after the read ends, and that part is filled in from the germline J gene. The chain recombines TRBV2 with TRBJ2-5; 10 bases line up with TRBD2. Germline trimming cut 6 bases from V and 3 bases from J; bases unmatched to any gene: 4. CDR3 size: 14 residues. Per the germline V gene, CDR1 is SNHLY and CDR2 is FYNNEI. The sequenced part of the CDR3 DNA is TGTGCCAGCAGGGAGCGGGAGGGGAAAGAGACC. Translating it yields CASREREGKET. The CDR3 in its entirety is CASREREGKETQYF.

Comments on this clone: The read falls 3 residues short of the CDR3 end, and the missing part is taken from the germline J gene. The chain joins TRBV7-3 to TRBJ2-1; D possibly corresponds to TRBD2 (5 bases). CDR1 is SGHTA and CDR2 is FQGTGA in the germline V gene. There are 15 residues in the CDR3. Trimming pared 4 bases from V and 4 bases from J, leaving 14 bases between. The DNA read from the CDR3 is TGTGCCAGCAGCTACACGGGGTCTGGGTACAATGAG. It specifies CASSYTGSGYNE. The entire CDR3 reads CASSYTGSGYNEQFF.

Of note for this clone: The read finishes 3 residues shy of the CDR3 end, and the germline J gene is used to complete it. This rearrangement joins TRBV5-1 to TRBJ2-7; 8 positions match TRBD1. This CDR3 region has 15 residues. The V gene end was trimmed by 4 bases and the J gene end by 0 bases; junction bases not matched to a gene: 6. Germline V lookup: CDR1 SGHRS, CDR2 YFSETQ. CDR3 loop: CASSTQGASSYEQYF. The sequenced CDR3 bases are TGCGCCAGCAGCACCCAGGGGGCAAGCTCCTACGAG.

On this clone: The DNA ends 3 residues before the CDR3 does, and the rest of the CDR3 is filled in from the germline J gene. This chain uses TRBV5-1 with TRBJ1-4; tentatively, D is TRBD1 (5 bases). The length of the CDR3 is 15 residues. Germline values: CDR1 SGHRS, CDR2 YFSETQ. Trimming left V 5 bases short and J 3 bases short, with 14 bases between. Incomplete CDR3 DNA: TGCGCCAGCAGACCACAGGTTTCAGCTAATGAAAAA. Translated, it gives CASRPQVSANEK. Given in full, the CDR3 is CASRPQVSANEKLFF.

As regards this clone: The read ends 3 residues early relative to the CDR3; the germline J gene fills the gap. This chain joins TRBV10-3 and TRBJ2-3, with D hard to call. Between the trimmed V and J ends, which lost 4 bases and 1 base, there was a span of 3 bases. Germline assignment: CDR1 ENHRY and CDR2 SYGVKD. CDR3 length equals 12 residues. The CDR3 bases that were read are TGTGCCATCAGTGCCGGCACAGATACG. Translated: CAISAGTDT. The complete CDR3 sequence is CAISAGTDTQYF.

About this clone itself: The CDR3 end falls 3 residues outside the read, so it is completed with the germline J gene. The rearrangement links TRBV19 to TRBJ2-2; possible D gene TRBD2, 6 bases. Germline assignment: CDR1 LNHDA and CDR2 SQIVND (reference sequence). Trimming took 3 bases from V and 2 from J, leaving 13 bases between them. The CDR3 is made up of 16 amino acids. CDR3 amino acids: CASSIAGLLNTGELFF. Incomplete CDR3 DNA: TGTGCCAGTAGTATTGCGGGATTATTAAACACCGGGGAG.

As concerns this clone: The sequenced fragment ends 3 residues before the CDR3 boundary, so the rest is inferred from the germline J gene. The chain carries TRBV15 and TRBJ1-6; D gene ambiguous. Trimming cost V 0 bases and J 7 bases, with 10 bases left between them. CDR1 is LNHNV and CDR2 is YYDKDF in the germline V gene (reference sequence). The CDR3 loop spans 15 amino acids. The CDR3 spells CATSRDLQINSPLHF. CDR3 DNA, as far as it was read: TGTGCCACCAGCAGAGATCTACAGATAAATTCACCC.

Turning to this clone: The read ends 3 residues shy of where the CDR3 ends; the end is completed using the germline J gene. This chain links TRBV5-1 with TRBJ2-7, with 9 bases lining up with TRBD1. The CDR3 is 14 residues long. CDR1 is SGHRS, CDR2 YFSETQ, per germline. The V and J ends lost 0 bases and 3 bases, in that order; junction bases with no gene match: 1. The covered CDR3 bases are TGCGCCAGCAGCTTGGACAGGGGGCTCTACGAG. Translation: CASSLDRGLYE. The full CDR3 protein is CASSLDRGLYEQYF.

Comments on this clone: The read is 3 residues too short to cover the CDR3 end, so that end is filled in from the germline J gene. The rearrangement joins TRBV2 to TRBJ2-1; the match to TRBD1 covers 10 bases. Trimming cost V 4 bases and J 4 bases; bases outside gene matches: 16. The CDR3 spans 19 residues. Germline V gives CDR1 SNHLY, CDR2 FYNNEI. CDR3 sequence reads: CASSVDTGTGDRPYNEQFF. Incomplete CDR3 DNA: TGTGCCAGCAGTGTCGATACCGGGACAGGGGATCGCCCTTACAATGAG.

In the case of this clone: The CDR3 extends 3 residues past the end of the read, so its final part is completed from the germline J gene. The chain links TRBV2 to TRBJ2-2; 14 nucleotides agree with TRBD2. With 6 bases clipped from V and 5 bases from J, the junction kept 8 bases outside the gene matches. The CDR3 is made up of 17 amino acids. Germline assignment: CDR1 SNHLY and CDR2 FYNNEI. This CDR3 reads CASSAGLAGEWTGELFF. The sequenced CDR3 bases are TGTGCCAGCAGCGCGGGACTAGCGGGAGAGTGGACCGGGGAG.

With regard to this clone: The read is 3 residues too short to cover the CDR3 end, so that end is filled in from the germline J gene. V usage is TRBV5-1 and J usage is TRBJ1-6, with a possible D match to TRBD1 (5 bases). The CDR3 totals 16 residues. V lost 4 bases, J lost 8 bases, and 19 bases lay in between. Germline assignment: CDR1 SGHRS and CDR2 YFSETQ. CDR3: CASSVTGGGGDSPLHF. The sequenced CDR3 bases are TGCGCCAGCAGCGTCACCGGGGGGGGAGGTGATTCACCC.

Remarks on this clone: The read is 3 residues too short to cover the CDR3 end, so that end is filled in from the germline J gene. V is TRBV30 and J is TRBJ1-1, with 7 bases fitting TRBD1. The CDR3 loop spans 17 amino acids. V shed 4 bases, J shed 1 base, and the junction held 15 bases outside the gene matches. CDR1 is GTSNPN and CDR2 is SVGIG in the germline V gene (reference sequence). The sequenced part of the CDR3 DNA is TGTGCCTGGACCCGCACCACTTGGGACAGAAAGAACACTGAA. This translates into CAWTRTTWDRKNTE. The complete CDR3 sequence is CAWTRTTWDRKNTEAFF.

Turning to this clone: The read finishes 3 residues shy of the CDR3 end, and the germline J gene is used to complete it. The V call is TRBV29-1, the J call TRBJ2-7; D gene uncertain. V was cut by 7 bases and J by 1 base, with 11 bases left in between. Germline loops: CDR1 SQVTM, CDR2 ANQGSEA. The CDR3 length is 12 residues. CDR3: CSGKSGSYEQYF. CDR3 DNA, as far as it was read: TGCAGCGGAAAGTCGGGTTCCTACGAG.

Notes on this clone: Sequencing ends 3 residues short of the CDR3 end; the germline J gene provides the rest. This sequence joins TRBV5-6 and TRBJ2-5; 7 bases are shared with TRBD1. Germline V CDR1 and CDR2: SGHDT, YYEEEE. V lost 0 bases and J lost 4; bases outside the gene matches: 6. There are 15 residues in the CDR3. The CDR3 DNA, read in part, is TGTGCCAGCAGCTTGGGGCTAGCAGGGGGAGAGACC. Translated, it gives CASSLGLAGGET. The complete CDR3 sequence is CASSLGLAGGETQYF.

With respect to this clone: The CDR3 end is not reached by the read, which stops 3 residues before it; the germline J gene fills it in. The rearrangement uses TRBV29-1 and TRBJ2-1; weak D call: TRBD1 (6 bases). In germline, CDR1 is SQVTM, CDR2 ANQGSEA. Deletions cut 4 bases from V and 7 bases from J, with 11 bases between. The CDR3 extends over 12 amino acids. This CDR3 is CSVAKTGNEQFF. CDR3 bases read: TGCAGCGTTGCAAAAACAGGGAATGAG.

Points on this clone: The read ends 3 residues early relative to the CDR3; the germline J gene fills the gap. This chain links TRBV7-9 with TRBJ1-1; D not certain. In germline, CDR1 is SEHNR, CDR2 FQNEAQ (reference sequence). The CDR3 length is 14 residues. The CDR3 here is CASSSFASAETAFF. The part of the CDR3 DNA that was read is TGTGCCAGCAGCTCATTTGCTAGCGCAGAGACC.